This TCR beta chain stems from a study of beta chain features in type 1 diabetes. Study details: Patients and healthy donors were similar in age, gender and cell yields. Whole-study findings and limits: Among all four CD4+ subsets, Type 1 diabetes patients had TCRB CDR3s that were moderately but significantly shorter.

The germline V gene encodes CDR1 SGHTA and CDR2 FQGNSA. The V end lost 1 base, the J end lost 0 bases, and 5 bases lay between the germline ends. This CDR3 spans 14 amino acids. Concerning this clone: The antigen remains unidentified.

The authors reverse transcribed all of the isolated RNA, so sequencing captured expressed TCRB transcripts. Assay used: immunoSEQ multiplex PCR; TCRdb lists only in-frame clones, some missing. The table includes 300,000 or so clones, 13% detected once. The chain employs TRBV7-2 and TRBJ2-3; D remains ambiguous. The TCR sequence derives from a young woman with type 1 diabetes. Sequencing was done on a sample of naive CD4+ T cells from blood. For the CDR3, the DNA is TGTGCCAGCAGCTTAGGGCGGAGCACAGATACGCAGTATTTT. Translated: CASSLGRSTDTQYF.